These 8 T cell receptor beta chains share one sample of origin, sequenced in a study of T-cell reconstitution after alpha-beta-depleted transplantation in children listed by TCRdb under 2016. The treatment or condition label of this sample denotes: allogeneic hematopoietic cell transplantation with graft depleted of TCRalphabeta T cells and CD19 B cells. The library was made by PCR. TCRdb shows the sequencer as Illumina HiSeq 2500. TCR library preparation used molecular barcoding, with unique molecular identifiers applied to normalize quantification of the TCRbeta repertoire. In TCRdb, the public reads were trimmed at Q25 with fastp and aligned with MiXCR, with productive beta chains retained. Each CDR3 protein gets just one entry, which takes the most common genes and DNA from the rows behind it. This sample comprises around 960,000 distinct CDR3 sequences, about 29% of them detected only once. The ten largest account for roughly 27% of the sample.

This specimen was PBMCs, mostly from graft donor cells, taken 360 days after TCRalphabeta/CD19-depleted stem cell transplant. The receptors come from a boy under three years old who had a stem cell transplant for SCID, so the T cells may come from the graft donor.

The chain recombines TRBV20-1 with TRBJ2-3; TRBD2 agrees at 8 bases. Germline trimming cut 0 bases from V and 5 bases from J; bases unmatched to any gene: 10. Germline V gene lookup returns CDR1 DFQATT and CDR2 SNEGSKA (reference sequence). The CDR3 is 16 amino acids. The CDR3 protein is CSARDLGTRALDTQYF. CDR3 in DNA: TGCAGTGCTAGAGATTTAGGGACTAGGGCACTAGATACGCAGTATTTT.

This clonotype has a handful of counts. CDR3 residues: CASSLELPGSPLHF. The CDR3 DNA sequence: TGCGCCAGCAGCTTGGAACTCCCGGGCTCACCCCTCCACTTT. V gene TRBV5-1 combines with J gene TRBJ1-6; D is ambiguous. The V end lost 0 bases, the J end lost 10 bases, and 11 bases lay between the germline ends. CDR3 length: 14 residues. Germline V CDR1 and CDR2: SGHRS, YFSETQ.

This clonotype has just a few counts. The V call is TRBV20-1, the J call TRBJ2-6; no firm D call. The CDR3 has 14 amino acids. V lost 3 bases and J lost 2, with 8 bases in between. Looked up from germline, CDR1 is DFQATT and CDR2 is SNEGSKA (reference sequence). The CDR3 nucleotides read TGCAGTGCTAGTGCCGTTGCTGGGGCCAACGTCCTGACTTTC. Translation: CSASAVAGANVLTF.

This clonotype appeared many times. The CDR3 region has the DNA TGTGCCAGCAGTGTGCTACAGACAGGGAACACCGGGGAGCTGTTTTTT. This gives the protein CASSVLQTGNTGELFF. The chain uses TRBV6-1 and TRBJ2-2; possibly TRBD1 for D (6 bases). Per the germline V gene, CDR1 is MNHNS and CDR2 is SASEGT. CDR3 size: 16 residues. Between the trimmed V and J ends, which lost 4 bases and 1 base, there was a span of 13 bases.

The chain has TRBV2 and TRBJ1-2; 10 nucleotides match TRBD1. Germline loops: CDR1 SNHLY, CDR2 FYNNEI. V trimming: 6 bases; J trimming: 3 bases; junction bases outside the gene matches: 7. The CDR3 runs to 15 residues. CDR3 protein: CASRVPGQGDYGYTF. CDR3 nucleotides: TGTGCCAGCAGGGTCCCCGGACAGGGGGACTATGGCTACACCTTC.

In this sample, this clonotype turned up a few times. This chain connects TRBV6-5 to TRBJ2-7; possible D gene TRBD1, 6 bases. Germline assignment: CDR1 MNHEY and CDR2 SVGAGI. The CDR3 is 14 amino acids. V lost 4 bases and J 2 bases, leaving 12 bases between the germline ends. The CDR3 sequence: CASSSRGNPYEQYF. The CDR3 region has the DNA TGTGCCAGCAGTTCCAGGGGAAATCCCTACGAGCAGTACTTC.

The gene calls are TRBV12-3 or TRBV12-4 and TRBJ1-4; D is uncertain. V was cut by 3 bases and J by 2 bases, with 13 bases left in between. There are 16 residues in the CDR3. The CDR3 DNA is TGTGCCAGCAGTTTCGATCCGGGATCGACTAATGAAAAACTGTTTTTT. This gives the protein CASSFDPGSTNEKLFF.

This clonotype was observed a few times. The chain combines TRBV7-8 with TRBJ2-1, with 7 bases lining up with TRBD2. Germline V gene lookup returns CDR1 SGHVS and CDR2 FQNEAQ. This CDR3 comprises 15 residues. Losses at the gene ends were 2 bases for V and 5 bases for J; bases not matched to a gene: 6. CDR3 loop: CASSLWRGSNNEQFF. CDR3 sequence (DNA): TGTGCCAGCAGCTTATGGCGGGGGTCCAACAATGAGCAGTTCTTC.